These T cell receptor beta chains were read from a single sample in a study of blood T cell repertoires in COVID-19. The method was immunoSEQ multiplex PCR; TCRdb's version includes in-frame clones alone and lacks a portion of them. This sample yields around 50,000 clones, of which 80% to 90% are seen a single time; 2.2% belongs to the top ten. Sequenced input: peripheral blood. The receptor set was obtained from a human donor in a cohort sampled during active COVID-19. Each CDR3 is given with its conserved first and last residue. The D gene is left open where the match is weak.

j_call v_call d_call cdr3_aa
TRBJ1-6 TRBV7-2 TRBD1 CASSYGTGSPLHF
TRBJ1-1 TRBV7-9 TRBD1 CASSPIPGGEGVNTEAFF
TRBJ2-7 TRBV28 NA CASKKGGANYEQYF
TRBJ1-2 TRBV6-1 TRBD1 CASSEPDRDQYRYTF
TRBJ2-7 TRBV19 NA CASSIRAGVYEQYF
TRBJ1-2 TRBV5-5 TRBD1 CASSPGQNYGYTF
TRBJ1-6 TRBV6-5 NA CASRVEARNNSPLHF
TRBJ2-5 TRBV7-2 NA CASSPDRHWGETQYF
TRBJ1-3 TRBV5-1 NA CASSSIGQWGNTIYF
TRBJ2-1 TRBV6-5 NA CASSYSLFAGDEQFF
TRBJ1-6 TRBV7-8 NA CASSHPGGAKTYNSPLHF